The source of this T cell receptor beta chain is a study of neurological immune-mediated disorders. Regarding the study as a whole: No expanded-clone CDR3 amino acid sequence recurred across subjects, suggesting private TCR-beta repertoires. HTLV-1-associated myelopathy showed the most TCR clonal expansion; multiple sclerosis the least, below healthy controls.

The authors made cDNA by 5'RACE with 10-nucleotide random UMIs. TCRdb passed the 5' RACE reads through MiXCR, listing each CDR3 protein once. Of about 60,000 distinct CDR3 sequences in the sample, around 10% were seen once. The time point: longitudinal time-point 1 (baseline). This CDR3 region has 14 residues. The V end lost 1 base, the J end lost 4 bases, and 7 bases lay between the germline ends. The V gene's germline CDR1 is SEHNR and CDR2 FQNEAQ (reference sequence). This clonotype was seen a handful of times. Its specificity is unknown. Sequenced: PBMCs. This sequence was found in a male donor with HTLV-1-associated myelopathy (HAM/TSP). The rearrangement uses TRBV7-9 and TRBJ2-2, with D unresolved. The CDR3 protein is CASSLVLSTGELFF. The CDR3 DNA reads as TGTGCCAGCAGCTTAGTACTGTCCACCGGGGAGCTGTTTTTT. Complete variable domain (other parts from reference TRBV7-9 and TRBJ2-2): DTGVSQNPRHKITKRGQNVTFRCDPISEHNRLYWYRQTLGQGPEFLTYFQNEAQLEKSRLLSDRFSAERPKGSFSTLEIQRTEQGDSAMYLCASSLVLSTGELFFGEGSRLTVL.